This is a list of T cell receptor beta chains from one sample in a study of Graves' ophthalmopathy and Graves' hyperthyroidism. TCRdb reanalysed the multiplex PCR reads using MiXCR and keeps one entry per CDR3 protein. The sample has roughly 1.1 million distinct CDR3 sequences, about 35% seen once; the top ten hold around 10%. The sequenced sample consisted of peripheral blood or thyroid tissue (not recorded which). The receptors were sampled from an adult man with Graves' hyperthyroidism. The CDR3 runs from the conserved cysteine through the conserved F or W. D genes are given only for firm matches. Clone sizes are given selectively: once, few, many, or a class where the clone is expanded.

TRBV5-1,-,many,TRBJ2-6,15,CASSPPSSGANVLTF
TRBV29-1,TRBD1,many,TRBJ2-7,13,CSAGQGAGYEQYF
TRBV7-2,-,few,TRBJ2-7,14,CASSPTGYIYEQYF
TRBV20-1,-,many,TRBJ2-7,12,CSARGGADEQYF
TRBV2,-,-,TRBJ1-6,15,CASSHRAGYNSPLHF
TRBV7-8,-,many,TRBJ2-7,17,CASSHASPIPSSYEQYF
TRBV6-5,-,-,TRBJ1-4,13,CASSYGQQEKLFF
TRBV12-3/TRBV12-4,TRBD1,many,TRBJ1-2,14,CASSGGDRGYGYTF
TRBV29-1,TRBD1,-,TRBJ1-5,13,CSAGGQVNQPQHF
TRBV5-1,TRBD1,once,TRBJ1-4,14,CASSFGQGNGKLFF
TRBV7-9,-,once,TRBJ1-4,15,CASTDTTVFDEKLFF
TRBV20-1,-,-,TRBJ1-5,14,CSAGAGALGQPQHF
TRBV29-1,-,many,TRBJ2-2,13,CSVVLGPTGELFF
TRBV5-1,-,many,TRBJ1-1,14,CASSSLPPNTEAFF
TRBV4-1,-,few,TRBJ1-2,13,CASSQVSANGYTF
TRBV5-1,TRBD1,-,TRBJ1-1,17,CASRRTPPADRHTEAFF
TRBV29-1,-,-,TRBJ1-1,13,CSVEASENTEAFF
TRBV15,TRBD1,few,TRBJ1-2,15,CATSSWDRGNYGYTF
TRBV6-6,-,-,TRBJ2-7,13,CASTKQRNYEQYF
TRBV9,-,-,TRBJ2-5,15,CASSVGEAPKETQYF
TRBV20-1,TRBD1,-,TRBJ1-5,16,CSARPLRGQGFQPQHF
TRBV19,-,many,TRBJ1-5,14,CASSIHQGYQPQHF
TRBV20-1,-,once,TRBJ1-3,13,CSARASSGNTIYF
TRBV2,TRBD1,-,TRBJ2-5,12,CAPTGGLETQYF
TRBV19,-,-,TRBJ2-6,16,CAASSTDGSGANVLTF
TRBV19,-,many,TRBJ1-2,13,CASSIGGDYGYTF
TRBV10-3,-,many,TRBJ1-2,17,CAISDGAGKGSNYGYTF